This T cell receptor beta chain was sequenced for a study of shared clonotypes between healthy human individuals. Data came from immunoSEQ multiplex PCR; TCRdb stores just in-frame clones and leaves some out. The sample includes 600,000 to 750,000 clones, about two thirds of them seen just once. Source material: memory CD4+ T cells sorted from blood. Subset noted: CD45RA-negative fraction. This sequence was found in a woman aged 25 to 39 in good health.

The CDR3 loop is CASTQGLAAWGYTF. The CDR3 DNA reads as TGTGCCAGCACCCAGGGATTGGCGGCATGGGGCTACACCTTC. V and J are TRBV28 and TRBJ1-2, with a tentative D call TRBD1 (5 bases). CDR3 length: 14 residues. Germline-derived CDR1 and CDR2 are MDHEN and SYDVKM. V was pared by 7 bases and J by 8 bases, with 20 bases between.